The rows below give T cell receptor beta chains drawn from one sample of a study of cytomegalovirus exposure and HLA in healthy donors. TCRdb's copy holds only in-frame clones and misses some; the assay was immunoSEQ multiplex PCR. The sample holds 150,000 to 180,000 clones, around 75% seen once. What was sequenced was PBMCs. The receptors were gathered from a man aged 30 to 39 in good health and CMV-seropositive. CDR3s include the opening cysteine and the closing phenylalanine or tryptophan.

>TRBV19|TRBJ2-7
CASSPLGTGLGEQYF
>TRBV28|TRBJ2-2
CATGQPNTGELFF
>TRBV4-1|TRBJ1-5
CASSPGEGERPQHF
>TRBV5-8|TRBJ2-1
CASTTGTSYYNEQFF
>TRBV15|TRBJ2-1
CATTRGLASSYNEQFF
>TRBV7-6|TRBJ2-6
CASSPIELGANVLTF
>TRBV11-2|TRBJ1-1
CASSYLQASW
>TRBV7-3|TRBJ1-2
CASGTGTGYGYTF
>TRBV27|TRBJ2-7
CASSSYGQGSSYEQYF
>TRBV7-3|TRBJ1-3
CASTPGSDTIYF
>TRBV5-1|TRBJ2-5
CASSLGGPEETQYF
>TRBV11-2|TRBJ2-1
CASSLDRTSGGDNEQFF
>TRBV19|TRBJ1-1
CATRGQGFTEAFF
>TRBV27|TRBJ1-3
CASSLGSPGNTIYF
>TRBV30|TRBJ2-7
CAWGTGSYEQYF
>TRBV7-2|TRBJ2-7
CASNIGGGNFEQYF
>TRBV5-5|TRBJ1-1
CASSLEVDRGGTEAFF
>TRBV7-8|TRBJ1-1
CASSLTGTGGTEAFF
>TRBV29-1|TRBJ2-7
CSVELAHGQYF
>TRBV27|TRBJ1-1
CASIRRGRHTEAFF
>TRBV27|TRBJ2-2
CASSLTSSWTGELFF
>TRBV6-5|TRBJ2-7
CASSYLGQGANEQYF
>TRBV4-1|TRBJ1-1
CASSPMTDRVMNTEAFF
>TRBV2|TRBJ2-1
CASREQGIIFTEQFF
>TRBV28|TRBJ1-1
CASSTPGTGYTEAFF
>TRBV29-1|TRBJ2-5
CSVLRVRGQETQYF
>TRBV28|TRBJ2-3
CASSPTGGTDTQYF
>TRBV7-2|TRBJ2-3
CASSSRTSGGALGTDTQYF
>TRBV7-9|TRBJ2-5
CASSLATGSWTQYF
>TRBV28|TRBJ2-7
CASSFIGYEQYF
>TRBV27|TRBJ1-6
CASSPGQYSPLHF
>TRBV5-4|TRBJ2-7
CASSYDGLFAYEQYF
>TRBV5-1|TRBJ2-2
CASRFGASGVTGELFF
>TRBV7-6|TRBJ1-3
CASSRTGSGNTIYF
>TRBV11-3|TRBJ2-5
CASSRDSEETQYF
>TRBV28|TRBJ1-1
CASSPWTGKDTEAFF
>TRBV5-1|TRBJ2-3
CASRRTSVGGTDTQYF
>TRBV4-2|TRBJ1-6
CASSPLKRGQGISYNSPLHF